What follows are 14 T cell receptor beta chains derived from one specimen sequenced in a study of shared clonotypes between healthy human individuals. This table comes from immunoSEQ multiplex PCR, and its TCRdb copy is limited to in-frame clones, with some not included. The repertoire holds hundreds of thousands of clones, with roughly 95% as singletons. The sequencing sample was made of naive CD4+ T cells sorted from blood. The subset is: CD45RA+ positively selected. The receptors were gathered from a woman aged 25 to 39 in good health.

Note on this clone: This same CDR3 is encoded by further DNA sequences in the sample. The genes are TRBV28 and TRBJ1-2; TRBD1 is a possible D gene (5 bases). Germline loops: CDR1 MDHEN, CDR2 SYDVKM. The CDR3 sequence is 13 residues long. V shed 2 bases and J shed 4 bases, with 8 bases lying between them. CDR3 amino acids: CASSLQGVYGYTF. The CDR3 nucleotides read TGTGCCAGCAGTTTACAAGGGGTCTATGGCTACACCTTC.

This clone was seen just once. The chain recombines TRBV5-1 with TRBJ2-5; 10 bases agree with TRBD2. The DNA end lines up better with TRBJ2-7; the J call may be wrong. Germline CDR1 is SGHRS and CDR2 is YFSETQ. This CDR3 is 14 amino acids long. CDR3 sequence reads: CASSLETSGYEQYF. CDR3 nucleotide sequence: TGCGCCAGCAGCTTAGAGACTAGCGGGTACGAGCAGTACTTC.

The V call is TRBV28, the J call TRBJ2-3; tentatively, D is TRBD1 (5 bases). Trimming shortened V by 2 bases and J by 4 bases, and 22 bases separated the two germline ends. Germline V lookup: CDR1 MDHEN, CDR2 SYDVKM. The CDR3 length is 18 residues. CDR3 amino acids: CASSLSQGTPLVADTQYF. CDR3 DNA: TGTGCCAGCAGTTTAAGTCAGGGTACCCCTCTGGTGGCAGATACGCAGTATTTT. Supplemented by reference TRBV28 and TRBJ2-3, the full variable domain reads DVKVTQSSRYLVKRTGEKVFLECVQDMDHENMFWYRQDPGLGLRLIYFSYDVKMKEKGDIPEGYSVSREKKERFSLILESASTNQTSMYLCASSLSQGTPLVADTQYFGPGTRLTVL.

This clone has only one observation. The V call is TRBV25-1, the J call TRBJ2-7; 12 nucleotides match TRBD2. V dropped 4 bases and J dropped 3; count of bases not matched to a gene: 4. CDR3 length: 15 amino acids. The V gene's germline CDR1 is MGHDK and CDR2 SYGVNS. The CDR3 loop is CASSGRLAGDYEQYF. The CDR3 DNA follows: TGTGCCAGCAGTGGACGACTAGCGGGAGACTACGAGCAGTACTTC.

This sequence joins TRBV6-4 and TRBJ1-5; D gene ambiguous. Trimming cost V 5 bases and J 2 bases, with 7 bases left between them. CDR3 length: 13 amino acids. Germline V CDR1 and CDR2: MRHNA, SNTAGT. As DNA, the CDR3 is TGTGCCAGCAGTCCGGACCGCAATCAGCCCCAGCATTTT. Translated, it gives CASSPDRNQPQHF.

The rearrangement joins TRBV7-2 to TRBJ2-7; maybe TRBD1 (6 bases). This CDR3 is built from 14 residues. With 6 bases removed from V and 2 bases from J, the gap between germline ends came to 14 bases. Germline V CDR1 and CDR2: SGHTA, FQGNSA. CDR3 nucleotide sequence: TGTGCCAGCAGTACCGGGACACGAGCCTACGAGCAGTACTTC. Protein: CASSTGTRAYEQYF.

The chain recombines TRBV27 with TRBJ2-6; 10 bases are a match to TRBD2. Trimming at V came to 3 bases and at J to 4 bases, leaving 9 bases not matched to a gene. The germline V gene has CDR1 MNHEY and CDR2 SMNVEV (reference sequence). The CDR3 sequence is 18 residues long. The CDR3 spells CASSFSSGGSAGANVLTF. The CDR3 nucleotides read TGTGCCAGCAGTTTCTCTAGCGGGGGTTCGGCAGGGGCCAACGTCCTGACTTTC.

The chain couples TRBV2 to TRBJ2-7, with TRBD2 matching over 7 bases. V was pared by 6 bases and J by 4 bases, with 6 bases of the junction left unmatched. This CDR3 region has 13 residues. The germline V gene has CDR1 SNHLY and CDR2 FYNNEI. The CDR3 DNA sequence: TGTGCCAGCAGACCCGGGAGGTTATACGAGCAGTACTTC. Protein: CASRPGRLYEQYF.

The chain couples TRBV13 to TRBJ2-7; D tentatively fits TRBD1 or TRBD2 (5 bases each). The V gene lost 5 bases and the J gene lost 4 bases, with 12 bases spanning the gap. Looked up from germline, CDR1 is PRHDT and CDR2 is FYEKMQ (reference sequence). The CDR3 has 13 amino acids. CDR3 residues: CASSPGTGYEQYF. CDR3 in DNA: TGTGCCAGCAGCCCGGGGACGGGATACGAGCAGTACTTC. Looking up the rest from reference TRBV13 and TRBJ2-7 gives the full variable domain: AAGVIQSPRHLIKEKRETATLKCYPIPRHDTVYWYQQGPGQDPQFLISFYEKMQSDKGSIPDRFSAQQFSDYHSELNMSSLELGDSALYFCASSPGTGYEQYFGPGTRLTVT.

V and J are TRBV29-1 and TRBJ2-1; 12 nucleotides line up with TRBD1. CDR3 length: 15 amino acids. Trimming removed 1 base from V and 7 bases from J; junction bases left unmatched: 5. Germline loops: CDR1 SQVTM, CDR2 ANQGSEA. For the CDR3, the DNA is TGCAGCGTTGAAGTTAGGGACAGGGGGCGTAATGAGCAGTTCTTC. This translates into CSVEVRDRGRNEQFF.

Worth noting for this clone: At the DNA level, this CDR3 is encoded by other sequences in the same sample as well. The rearrangement links TRBV28 to TRBJ2-7, with 8 bases lining up with TRBD2. This CDR3 spans 15 amino acids. J was trimmed by 4 bases and V by 3 bases; bases with no gene match: 8. CDR1 MDHEN and CDR2 SYDVKM come from the germline V gene. The CDR3 spells CASSLPGLGTYEQYF. The CDR3 nucleotides are TGTGCCAGCAGTTTGCCGGGACTAGGGACTTACGAGCAGTACTTC.

The chain joins TRBV6-5 to TRBJ1-5; D is uncertain. The germline V gene encodes CDR1 MNHEY and CDR2 SVGAGI. This CDR3 is built from 15 residues. Deletions cut 0 bases from V and 0 bases from J, with 6 bases between. The CDR3 spells CASSYSINSNQPQHF. Written as DNA, the CDR3 is TGTGCCAGCAGTTACTCGATTAATAGCAATCAGCCCCAGCATTTT.

The V and J genes are TRBV18 and TRBJ2-2; 10 positions agree with TRBD1. The CDR3 runs 17 residues. Looked up from germline, CDR1 is KGHSH and CDR2 is LQKENI. V was clipped by 3 bases and J by 2 bases; unmatched bases: 6. Here the CDR3 reads CASSPAGQGINTGELFF. In DNA, the CDR3 is TGTGCCAGCTCACCTGCGGGACAGGGGATAAACACCGGGGAGCTGTTTTTT.

The rearrangement joins TRBV18 to TRBJ2-4, with D perhaps given as TRBD1 or TRBD2 (6 bases each). The CDR3 spans 18 residues. The ends were cut back, 4 bases at V and 3 bases at J, with 22 bases in the middle. Germline V gene lookup returns CDR1 KGHSH and CDR2 LQKENI. CDR3 residues: CASSHSDEAEGGKNIQYF. The CDR3 nucleotides are TGTGCCAGCTCACACAGCGATGAAGCGGAGGGGGGCAAAAACATTCAGTACTTC. Full variable domain (rest looked up from reference TRBV18 and TRBJ2-4): NAGVMQNPRHLVRRRGQEARLRCSPMKGHSHVYWYRQLPEEGLKFMVYLQKENIIDESGMPKERFSAEFPKEGPSILRIQQVVRGDSAAYFCASSHSDEAEGGKNIQYFGAGTRLSVL.